This T cell receptor (beta chain) was captured in a study of blood T cell repertoires in COVID-19. For the study at large: The United States, Italy and Spain provided the acute and convalescent COVID-19 samples. Sources were T cells, B-cell-depleted T cells, or PBMCs; the material itself was cDNA or gDNA.

In the authors' workflow: Amplification from reference gene primers served as the basis for estimated nucleated cell counts. The protocol was immunoSEQ multiplex PCR, while the TCRdb copy is restricted to in-frame clones and leaves out a portion. Clone size and V and J calls were adopted from that table, with D and trimming inferred from the DNA. The table includes around 69,000 clones, approximately 81% detected once. CDR3 length: 13 residues. The ends were cut back, 0 bases at V and 5 bases at J, with 8 bases in the middle. Germline lookup yields CDR1 SGDLS and CDR2 YYNGEE. The clonotype originates from a man aged 45-65 years with active COVID-19. This chain uses TRBV9 with TRBJ1-1; tentatively, D is TRBD1 (5 bases). The material sequenced was peripheral blood. CDR3 sequence (DNA): TGTGCCAGCAGCGTAGGCAGGGCGACTGAAGCTTTCTTT. This encodes CASSVGRATEAFF. Drawing the rest from reference TRBV9 and TRBJ1-1, the complete variable domain is DSGVTQTPKHLITATGQRVTLRCSPRSGDLSVYWYQQSLDQGLQFLIQYYNGEERAKGNILERFSAQQFPDLHSELNLSSLELGDSALYFCASSVGRATEAFFGQGTRLTVV.